The sequence of this T cell receptor (beta chain) was determined in a study of T cells in Graves' hyperthyroidism and ophthalmopathy. Germline V CDR1 and CDR2: SGHRS, YFSETQ. CDR3 length: 15 residues. V was pared by 4 bases and J by 0 bases, with 13 bases between. This clonotype was observed many times. Amplified TCR beta CDR3 regions came from RNA transcripts. Using the HTBI primer set, a first-round RT-PCR was run on the TCR CDR3. TCRdb re-called the multiplex PCR reads with MiXCR, one entry per CDR3 protein. The table has approximately 420,000 distinct CDR3 sequences, roughly an eighth seen once; the top ten hold 5% to 6%. Every diagnosis used clinical symptoms, serum thyroxine and TRAb, thyroid ultrasound and orbital computed tomography. Fresh peripheral blood, about 9.3 ml, yielded the PBMCs.

Material: blood. The chain links TRBV5-1 to TRBJ1-1; D possibly corresponds to TRBD1 (6 bases). This TCR derives from a woman between 18 and 29 years old with Graves' hyperthyroidism. CDR3 sequence reads: CASSGNRAVNTEAFF. In nucleotides, the CDR3 is TGCGCCAGCAGCGGGAACAGGGCCGTGAACACTGAAGCTTTCTTT.